The rows below give T cell receptor beta chains drawn from one sample of a study of early T cells in non-severe SARS-CoV-2 infection. TCRdb re-derived calls from the 5' RACE reads in MiXCR, one entry per CDR3 protein. The top ten clones hold approximately 4.7% of a sample with over 80,000 distinct CDR3 sequences, roughly 12% of them seen once. Sequencing used whole blood, obtained at baseline. All receptors come from an adult who was a healthcare worker with PCR-confirmed SARS-CoV-2 infection or an uninfected control (not recorded which). Each CDR3 is given with its conserved first and last residue. The order of the fields is J gene, V gene, CDR3 length, CDR3 protein.

j_gene: TRBJ2-3; v_gene: TRBV11-2; len: 17; CDR3aa: CASSLKRAQGDTDTQYF
j_gene: TRBJ1-1; v_gene: TRBV28; len: 13; CDR3aa: CASLLSGNTEAFF
j_gene: TRBJ1-1; v_gene: TRBV6-1; len: 12; CDR3aa: CASARWTDEAFF
j_gene: TRBJ1-5; v_gene: TRBV19; len: 13; CDR3aa: CASEDRGLQPQHF
j_gene: TRBJ1-1; v_gene: TRBV7-3; len: 15; CDR3aa: CARSLTSTGGTEAFF
j_gene: TRBJ1-2; v_gene: TRBV30; len: 17; CDR3aa: CAWRDRGVLGANYGYTF
j_gene: TRBJ2-6; v_gene: TRBV4-1; len: 17; CDR3aa: CASSHQGQFSGANVLTF
j_gene: TRBJ2-1; v_gene: TRBV29-1; len: 15; CDR3aa: CSVDPGLHYNDEQFF
j_gene: TRBJ2-7; v_gene: TRBV12-3/TRBV12-4; len: 15; CDR3aa: CASSPRPLVAYEQYF
j_gene: TRBJ2-3; v_gene: TRBV18; len: 13; CDR3aa: CASTGGGTDTQYF
j_gene: TRBJ2-1; v_gene: TRBV3-1; len: 16; CDR3aa: CASSQDRRDPYNEQFF
j_gene: TRBJ2-3; v_gene: TRBV20-1; len: 15; CDR3aa: CSAFRPRDGADTQYF
j_gene: TRBJ2-3; v_gene: TRBV7-9; len: 14; CDR3aa: CASSFSGLTDTQYF
j_gene: TRBJ2-1; v_gene: TRBV5-1; len: 18; CDR3aa: CASSLRGGLGKTYNEQFF
j_gene: TRBJ2-3; v_gene: TRBV24-1; len: 13; CDR3aa: CATAGQDTDTQYF
j_gene: TRBJ1-1; v_gene: TRBV28; len: 15; CDR3aa: CASSLGLSGSAEAFF
j_gene: TRBJ2-1; v_gene: TRBV27; len: 15; CDR3aa: CASSTRIAAYNEQFF
j_gene: TRBJ2-4; v_gene: TRBV28; len: 19; CDR3aa: CASSLPGQGTQLAKNIQYF
j_gene: TRBJ1-4; v_gene: TRBV7-4; len: 17; CDR3aa: CASSLSCLRGFNEKLFF
j_gene: TRBJ2-5; v_gene: TRBV5-1; len: 14; CDR3aa: CASSVGSGRETQYF
j_gene: TRBJ2-7; v_gene: TRBV20-1; len: 16; CDR3aa: CSARDPRQGTLYEQYF
j_gene: TRBJ2-3; v_gene: TRBV20-1; len: 15; CDR3aa: CSAPGTSVGTDTQYF
j_gene: TRBJ2-5; v_gene: TRBV11-2; len: 13; CDR3aa: CASSLGVGETQYF
j_gene: TRBJ2-2; v_gene: TRBV5-1; len: 15; CDR3aa: CASSLVTGGAGELFF
j_gene: TRBJ2-7; v_gene: TRBV27; len: 13; CDR3aa: CATRGGVSYEQYF
j_gene: TRBJ1-6; v_gene: TRBV9; len: 15; CDR3aa: CASSPGGQYNSPLHF
j_gene: TRBJ1-1; v_gene: TRBV10-2; len: 12; CDR3aa: CASSRQGGEAFF
j_gene: TRBJ2-7; v_gene: TRBV2; len: 16; CDR3aa: CASRPSGLAFSYEQYF
j_gene: TRBJ2-5; v_gene: TRBV7-6; len: 16; CDR3aa: CASSSPQSGGRETQYF
j_gene: TRBJ1-5; v_gene: TRBV7-2; len: 14; CDR3aa: CASSRRTGEQPQHF
j_gene: TRBJ2-5; v_gene: TRBV29-1; len: 13; CDR3aa: CSVGLAGEETQYF
j_gene: TRBJ2-5; v_gene: TRBV18; len: 13; CDR3aa: CASSPRDQETQYF
j_gene: TRBJ2-2; v_gene: TRBV2; len: 15; CDR3aa: CASTRAGLSSGELFF
j_gene: TRBJ2-3; v_gene: TRBV7-2; len: 18; CDR3aa: CASSPRKRGTPSTDTQYF
j_gene: TRBJ2-7; v_gene: TRBV5-1; len: 15; CDR3aa: CASSPRTGNSYEQYF
j_gene: TRBJ2-7; v_gene: TRBV7-6; len: 14; CDR3aa: CASSLEAEAYEQYF
j_gene: TRBJ2-2; v_gene: TRBV9; len: 13; CDR3aa: CASSVGLPGELFF
j_gene: TRBJ2-2; v_gene: TRBV28; len: 16; CDR3aa: CASSPPSRGFTGELFF
j_gene: TRBJ2-3; v_gene: TRBV27; len: 16; CDR3aa: CASSKNKLLGTDTQYF
j_gene: TRBJ2-7; v_gene: TRBV11-3; len: 14; CDR3aa: CASSPGGVNYEQYF
j_gene: TRBJ2-3; v_gene: TRBV27; len: 15; CDR3aa: CASSPWGRPGDTQYF
j_gene: TRBJ1-1; v_gene: TRBV12-3/TRBV12-4; len: 14; CDR3aa: CASSSFPGGTEAFF
j_gene: TRBJ2-3; v_gene: TRBV20-1; len: 17; CDR3aa: CSAGDPPGLGGADTQYF
j_gene: TRBJ2-2; v_gene: TRBV29-1; len: 13; CDR3aa: CSVEIQGTGELFF
j_gene: TRBJ2-7; v_gene: TRBV7-3; len: 13; CDR3aa: CASSPGQRREQYF
j_gene: TRBJ1-6; v_gene: TRBV7-3; len: 13; CDR3aa: CASSSGLNSPLHF
j_gene: TRBJ2-7; v_gene: TRBV5-1; len: 14; CDR3aa: CASSPAGTGYEQYF
j_gene: TRBJ1-4; v_gene: TRBV6-5; len: 14; CDR3aa: CASRPTSTNEKLSF
j_gene: TRBJ2-1; v_gene: TRBV25-1; len: 14; CDR3aa: CASSETGFYNEQFF
j_gene: TRBJ2-1; v_gene: TRBV6-4; len: 15; CDR3aa: CASSEVAGSYNEQFF
j_gene: TRBJ2-4; v_gene: TRBV20-1; len: 13; CDR3aa: CSARIGGRRLQYF
j_gene: TRBJ2-1; v_gene: TRBV4-1; len: 12; CDR3aa: CASSHVGNEQFF
j_gene: TRBJ2-7; v_gene: TRBV9; len: 15; CDR3aa: CASSESTGTDYEQYF
j_gene: TRBJ2-3; v_gene: TRBV5-1; len: 17; CDR3aa: CASSTGISSASTDTQYF
j_gene: TRBJ2-7; v_gene: TRBV14; len: 16; CDR3aa: CASSPLPTSGRHEQYF
j_gene: TRBJ2-1; v_gene: TRBV5-1; len: 19; CDR3aa: CASSLEGTSGRHSYNEQFF
j_gene: TRBJ2-6; v_gene: TRBV14; len: 18; CDR3aa: CASSQDRASWSGANVLTF